Included here is one T cell receptor beta chain sequence, with context. Some clones are missing from TCRdb's copy, which holds only in-frame ones; the method was immunoSEQ multiplex PCR. The repertoire includes around 310,000 clones, approximately 88% of them detected once, and about 5% sits in the top ten. The source of the sample is a study of blood T cell repertoires in COVID-19. Study-level background: The United States, Italy and Spain provided the acute and convalescent COVID-19 samples.

Germline loops: CDR1 SGHTA, CDR2 FQGTGA. The CDR3 covers 13 residues. Trimming at V came to 5 bases and at J to 8 bases, leaving 7 bases not matched to a gene. The sample taken for sequencing was PBMCs or T cells enriched from blood (not recorded which). The receptor's source is a young man who had recovered from COVID-19. V and J are TRBV7-3 and TRBJ1-2, with TRBD1 matching over 8 bases. In DNA form, the CDR3 reads TGTGCCAGCAGCCCAGGACAGGGTTTCGGCTACACCTTC. This sequence encodes CASSPGQGFGYTF. Looking up the rest from reference TRBV7-3 and TRBJ1-2 gives the full variable domain: GAGVSQTPSNKVTEKGKYVELRCDPISGHTALYWYRQSLGQGPEFLIYFQGTGAADDSGLPNDRFFAVRPEGSVSTLKIQRTERGDSAVYLCASSPGQGFGYTFGSGTRLTVV.